The source of this TCR beta chain is a study of shared clonotypes between healthy human individuals. Produced via immunoSEQ multiplex PCR; TCRdb's table is partial and in-frame only. The sample carries about 2.2 million clones, around 93% recorded once. Germline-derived CDR1 and CDR2 are SGHAT and FQNNGV. The CDR3 extends over 15 amino acids. Trimming took 0 bases from V and 3 from J, leaving 9 bases between them. Cells designated naive CD8 were CD45RO-negative and were positively selected for CCR7, with terminally differentiated effector memory CD45RA+ cells excluded. The receptor's source is a man between 18 and 29 years old in good health. Some clones in this sample may be carry-over from other donors' samples. The sequenced sample was naive CD8+ T cells from PBMCs. V gene TRBV11-2 combines with J gene TRBJ2-1; D is uncertain. The CDR3 DNA follows: TGTGCCAGCAGCTTAGATATTAGCTACTACAATGAGCAGTTCTTC. As protein: CASSLDISYYNEQFF.